The sequence of this T cell receptor beta chain was determined in a study of early T cells in non-severe SARS-CoV-2 infection. The wider study: Unpaired chains resulted from sequencing bulk RNA of unsorted whole blood.

Individually, cDNA molecules had unique molecular identifiers attached to them. MiXCR, applied by TCRdb to the 5' RACE reads, yields one record per CDR3 protein. The data hold 75,000 to 100,000 distinct CDR3 sequences, with 16% observed a single time. Regarding this clonotype: Its antigen is unidentified.

This CDR3 region has 15 residues. V shed 4 bases and J 5 bases; nucleotides not matched to a gene: 6. Germline V gives CDR1 SGHRS, CDR2 YFSETQ. Points from the study as a whole: Matching results from VDJdb favored anti-spike CD8 responses, leaving private and CD4 specificities undetected.

The sequence derives from an adult who was a healthcare worker with PCR-confirmed SARS-CoV-2 infection or an uninfected control (not recorded which). Sequences were obtained from whole blood. The J gene is TRBJ2-7, the V gene TRBV5-1, with TRBD2 matching 13 bases. CDR3 DNA: TGCGCCAGCAGCGGGACTAGCGGGAAAACTCACGAGCAGTACTTC. Amino acid sequence: CASSGTSGKTHEQYF. Together with reference TRBV5-1 and TRBJ2-7, the CDR3 gives the full variable domain: KAGVTQTPRYLIKTRGQQVTLSCSPISGHRSVSWYQQTPGQGLQFLFEYFSETQRNKGNFPGRFSGRQFSNSRSEMNVSTLELGDSALYLCASSGTSGKTHEQYFGPGTRLTVT.